The present TCR beta chain was sequenced within a study of T cell responses to AZD1222 COVID-19 vaccine. Concerning this clone itself: Its antigen is not identified.

The table came from immunoSEQ multiplex PCR; TCRdb's copy has only in-frame clones and leaves some out. The profile shows around 100,000 clones, roughly 91% of them singletons. Study observations and caveats: CD4 TCRs covered the whole spike, strongest at regions 160-218 and 743-854.

CDR1 is GTSNPN, CDR2 SVGIG, per germline (reference sequence). CDR3 length: 14 amino acids. Trimming cost V 0 bases and J 6 bases, with 11 bases left between them. This sample comprised peripheral blood, obtained on day 0 of AZD1222 vaccination. This chain connects TRBV30 to TRBJ2-2; TRBD1 is a possible D gene (5 bases). This TCR was recovered from an adult in good health. CDR3 sequence: CAWSVAGSAGELFF. CDR3 DNA: TGTGCCTGGAGTGTGGCAGGGTCTGCCGGGGAGCTGTTTTTT.